This T cell receptor beta chain was observed in a study of molecular identifiers for immune sequencing clone quantification. With 10%, 30% or 50% of RNA, about 17,000 to 1,000,000 naive CD8 T cells were sequenced. Sorting selected naive CD8 T cells with a CD8+CD4-CCR7+CD45RA+ phenotype. TCRdb independently ran MiXCR on the PCR reads; one entry per CDR3 protein. This sample carries over 300,000 distinct CDR3 sequences, roughly 23% of them seen once, and the ten largest clones take approximately 0.74%. CDR3 length: 16 residues. Study conclusions and caveats: Clonotypes surpassing 20 RNA copies contained over 97% of effector molecules, versus under 1% in naive cells.

The count of this clonotype is one. As yet, its antigen is unknown. The chain has TRBV21-1 and TRBJ2-7; TRBD1 is the table's D call and was not checked against the DNA. TRBV21-1 constitutes a pseudogene. Material for sequencing was naive CD8+ T cells from blood, with Jurkat cell RNA spiked in. As for subset: FACS-sorted CD8+CD4-CCR7+CD45RA+ naive T cells. This sequence originates from a human donor in good health. Some libraries in this study had Jurkat cell RNA spiked in. CDR3 DNA sequence: TGTGCCAGCAGCGAAGCGCAGACAGGGGGCTACTACGAGCAGTACTTC. It yields the protein CASSEAQTGGYYEQYF.